One TCR beta chain is described in this entry. This sample was included in a study of blood T cell repertoires in COVID-19. Produced via immunoSEQ multiplex PCR; TCRdb's table is partial and in-frame only. This table has 85,000 to 110,000 clones, approximately 80% appearing once. The V and J ends lost 0 bases and 13 bases respectively, with 10 bases between them. The CDR3 is made up of 11 amino acids. Germline-derived CDR1 and CDR2 are SGHRS and YFSETQ. This TCR was recovered from a human donor in a cohort sampled during active COVID-19. The chain links TRBV5-1 to TRBJ1-2, with D possibly being TRBD1 (5 bases). Specimen: peripheral blood. The CDR3 DNA reads TGCGCCAGCAGCTTGGAAGGGGCCCCCACCTTC. This codes for CASSLEGAPTF.